The 6 T cell receptor beta chains below come from one sample, sequenced in a study of PD-L1 blockade in urothelial cancer. Time point indicated: peripheral blood 6 weeks after treatment start. Generated by immunoSEQ multiplex PCR, the TCRdb table keeps only in-frame clones and is missing some. There are about 91,000 clones in the sample; 75% to 90% occur only once, and 8.4% lies in the top ten. The source material was PBMCs, sampled around atezolizumab (anti-PD-L1) treatment. These receptors were obtained from an older man with urothelial cancer.

Only a few counts were recorded for this clone. The J gene is TRBJ2-7, the V gene TRBV29-1; 16 bases fit TRBD2. The CDR3 consists of 15 residues. The V gene's germline CDR1 is SQVTM and CDR2 ANQGSEA. Losses at the gene ends were 6 bases for V and 2 bases for J; bases not matched to a gene: 4. The DNA for the CDR3 is TGCAGCGTCGAGGGACTAGCGGGAGGGCCCTACGAGCAGTACTTC. Protein sequence: CSVEGLAGGPYEQYF.

V usage is TRBV5-1 and J usage is TRBJ2-2; maybe TRBD1 (5 bases). The CDR3 length is 14 residues. CDR1 is SGHRS, CDR2 YFSETQ, per germline. V lost 7 bases to trimming and J lost 3 bases, with 13 bases between them. The CDR3 reads CASRPQVDTGELFF. The CDR3 region has the DNA TGCGCCAGCCGCCCACAGGTAGACACCGGGGAGCTGTTTTTT.

The chain couples TRBV11-3 to TRBJ2-1; TRBD2 agrees at 13 bases. The CDR3 extends over 17 amino acids. Germline CDR1 SGHNT, CDR2 YENEEA. With V trimmed by 5 bases and J by 0 bases, 4 bases remained unmatched. The CDR3 region is CASSKTSGGSSYNEQFF. As DNA, the CDR3 is TGTGCCAGCAGCAAGACTAGCGGGGGGAGCTCCTACAATGAGCAGTTCTTC.

The J gene is TRBJ1-1, the V gene TRBV6-6; D might be TRBD1 (5 bases). The CDR3 contains 13 residues. V lost 3 bases, J lost 5 bases, and 10 bases lay in between. In germline, CDR1 is MNHNY, CDR2 SVGAGI (reference sequence). The CDR3 reads CASSYLQETEAFF. In DNA form, the CDR3 reads TGTGCCAGCAGTTATCTACAGGAGACTGAAGCTTTCTTT.

This clone has only a few counts. Within the sample, other DNA sequences also encode this same CDR3. J is TRBJ2-7 and V is TRBV27; D is perhaps TRBD1 (5 bases). Germline values: CDR1 MNHEY, CDR2 SMNVEV (reference sequence). The CDR3 totals 13 residues. Trimming stripped 2 bases from V and 3 bases from J, with 8 bases between. The CDR3 nucleotides are TGTGCCAGCAGTTTAAGGCAGGGCTACGAGCAGTACTTC. It is translated as CASSLRQGYEQYF.

This clone was found once. The chain carries TRBV11-3 and TRBJ1-4; 8 bases line up with TRBD1. The CDR3 contains 14 residues. The junction had 1 base not matched to a gene; V was cut back by 1 base and J by 6 bases. The germline V gene has CDR1 SGHNT and CDR2 YENEEA. CDR3 in DNA: TGTGCCAGCAGCTTAGGACAGGGGCATGAAAAACTGTTTTTT. Its protein is CASSLGQGHEKLFF. The complete variable domain, with remaining parts taken from reference TRBV11-3 and TRBJ1-4, reads EAGVVQSPRYKIIEKKQPVAFWCNPISGHNTLYWYLQNLGQGPELLIRYENEEAVDDSQLPKDRFSAERLKGVDSTLKIQPAELGDSAVYLCASSLGQGHEKLFFGSGTQLSVL.